Shown below are 29 T cell receptor beta chains from a single sample sequenced in a study of shared clonotypes between healthy human individuals. Some clones are missing from TCRdb's copy, which holds only in-frame ones; the method was immunoSEQ multiplex PCR. The table shows roughly 760,000 clones, with around 72% occurring only once. Sequencing input: memory CD4+ T cells sorted from blood. Regarding subset: CD45RA-negative fraction. These receptors were taken from a woman younger than 45 in good health.

The CDR3 coding sequence is TGTGCCAGTAGCCCCGAAGAGCGGGAGACGGTAGATACGCAGTATTTT. Its translation: CASSPEERETVDTQYF. The chain employs TRBV19 and TRBJ2-3; 8 nucleotides match TRBD2. The CDR3 spans 16 residues. Germline values: CDR1 LNHDA, CDR2 SQIVND (reference sequence). The ends lost 6 bases at V and 5 bases at J; junction bases unmatched: 13.

The genes are TRBV19 and TRBJ1-1; perhaps TRBD1 as D (5 bases). Germline V gene data show CDR1 as LNHDA and CDR2 as SQIVND (reference sequence). This CDR3 comprises 15 residues. V was cut by 1 base and J by 4 bases, with 13 bases left in between. CDR3 in amino acids: CASSIVAGRSTEAFF. The CDR3 DNA follows: TGTGCCAGTAGTATAGTAGCAGGGAGGTCCACTGAAGCTTTCTTT. Full variable domain (outside the CDR3, taken from reference TRBV19 and TRBJ1-1): DGGITQSPKYLFRKEGQNVTLSCEQNLNHDAMYWYRQDPGQGLRLIYYSQIVNDFQKGDIAEGYSVSREKKESFPLTVTSAQKNPTAFYLCASSIVAGRSTEAFFGQGTRLTVV.

The rearrangement uses TRBV6-1 and TRBJ2-1; 8 positions agree with TRBD2. The CDR3 totals 15 residues. V gave up 4 bases and J gave up 9 bases; unmatched junction bases: 11. Germline V lookup: CDR1 MNHNS, CDR2 SASEGT. The CDR3 loop is CASSVKRAGVGEQFF. The CDR3 coding sequence is TGTGCCAGCAGTGTCAAGCGAGCGGGAGTAGGTGAGCAGTTCTTC.

This clone was detected a few times. The J gene is TRBJ1-2, the V gene TRBV27, with D unresolved. Per the germline V gene, CDR1 is MNHEY and CDR2 is SMNVEV (reference sequence). Trimming cost V 2 bases and J 4 bases, with 11 bases left between them. CDR3 length equals 14 residues. The CDR3 coding sequence is TGTGCCAGCAGTTTAAATCCGGTGGGCTATGGCTACACCTTC. Its translation is CASSLNPVGYGYTF.

The V and J genes are TRBV7-8 and TRBJ2-7; D not certain. The CDR3 is made up of 15 amino acids. With 1 base removed from V and 3 bases from J, the gap between germline ends came to 13 bases. Germline V gene lookup returns CDR1 SGHVS and CDR2 FQNEAQ. This CDR3 reads CASSLVAEAHYEQYF. CDR3 DNA sequence: TGTGCCAGCAGCTTAGTGGCAGAGGCCCACTACGAGCAGTACTTC. The full variable domain, rest sourced from reference TRBV7-8 and TRBJ2-7, is GAGVSQSPRYKVAKRGQDVALRCDPISGHVSLFWYQQALGQGPEFLTYFQNEAQLDKSGLPSDRFFAERPEGSVSTLKIQRTQQEDSAVYLCASSLVAEAHYEQYFGPGTRLTVT.

The chain has TRBV15 and TRBJ2-7; a weak D match, TRBD1 (6 bases). The CDR3 loop spans 13 amino acids. CDR1 and CDR2 (germline): LNHNV, YYDKDF (reference sequence). V was cut by 4 bases and J by 4 bases, with 11 bases left in between. The CDR3 nucleotides are TGTGCCACCAGCAAAATACAGGGATACGAGCAGTACTTC. Protein sequence: CATSKIQGYEQYF.

CDR3 in amino acids: CASSGGEEKLFF. The DNA for the CDR3 is TGTGCCAGCTCAGGAGGGGAGGAAAAACTGTTTTTT. The chain carries TRBV18 and TRBJ1-4; possible D gene TRBD1, 5 bases. This CDR3 comprises 12 residues. Germline CDR1 and CDR2: KGHSH and LQKENI. V lost 5 bases and J lost 8, with 9 bases in between.

The CDR3 here is CSVSSYNEQFF. The CDR3 coding sequence is TGCAGCGTGAGCTCCTACAATGAGCAGTTCTTC. This sequence joins TRBV29-1 and TRBJ2-1, with no clear D. The CDR3 consists of 11 residues. Germline V gene sequence: CDR1 SQVTM, CDR2 ANQGSEA. V gave up 6 bases and J gave up 0 bases, with 3 bases separating them.

V usage is TRBV28 and J usage is TRBJ2-7, with D possibly being TRBD2 (6 bases). Per germline, CDR1 MDHEN and CDR2 SYDVKM. V lost 6 bases and J lost 3, with 24 bases in between. The CDR3 has 17 residues. The CDR3 reads CASRTSEGPRARYEQYF. CDR3 DNA: TGTGCCAGCAGAACCTCGGAGGGACCCAGGGCTCGCTACGAGCAGTACTTC.

This clone showed up just once. This sequence joins TRBV6-5 and TRBJ1-3; a possible D gene is TRBD1 (5 bases). The CDR3 has 15 amino acids. The V gene lost 7 bases and the J gene lost 0 bases, with 13 bases spanning the gap. CDR1 is MNHEY, CDR2 SVGAGI, per germline. The CDR3: CASTPRGSSGNTIYF. The CDR3 DNA is TGTGCCAGCACCCCCCGGGGGAGCTCTGGAAACACCATATATTTT.

The genes are TRBV4-1 and TRBJ1-5; D not certain. CDR3 size: 17 residues. Germline-derived CDR1 and CDR2 are MGHRA and YSYEKL. The V gene lost 0 bases and the J gene lost 0 bases, with 12 bases spanning the gap. The CDR3 sequence: CASSQDFTDYSNQPQHF. DNA of the CDR3: TGCGCCAGCAGCCAAGATTTCACAGACTATAGCAATCAGCCCCAGCATTTT.

This clone was counted ten times or more. In nucleotides, the CDR3 is TGCAGCGTTTCATTCGGCGGGAGCACCTACGAGCAGTACTTC. It specifies CSVSFGGSTYEQYF. This chain links TRBV29-1 with TRBJ2-7, with 7 bases that match TRBD2. Trimming removed 5 bases from V and 2 bases from J; junction bases left unmatched: 9. CDR1 is SQVTM and CDR2 is ANQGSEA in the germline V gene. The CDR3 has 14 residues.

There are a few counts of this clone. The same CDR3 is also encoded by other DNA sequences in this sample. The chain has TRBV29-1 and TRBJ2-7; 9 bases line up with TRBD2. Per the germline V gene, CDR1 is SQVTM and CDR2 is ANQGSEA. The V segment lost 3 bases and the J segment 4 bases; nucleotides outside the gene matches: 10. The CDR3 loop spans 15 amino acids. The CDR3 coding sequence is TGCAGCGTTGAGGGAGTAGCGGGGGATTTATACGAGCAGTACTTC. Amino acids: CSVEGVAGDLYEQYF.

This clone was seen a handful of times. The chain carries TRBV4-1 and TRBJ1-3; D gene unclear. V was clipped by 0 bases and J by 11 bases, with 17 bases between them. This CDR3 spans 15 amino acids. The germline CDR1 and CDR2 sequences are MGHRA and YSYEKL. Written as DNA, the CDR3 is TGCGCCAGCAGCCAAGATTTGGCGGGGAACCCAGCCATATATTTT. This gives the protein CASSQDLAGNPAIYF.

This clone came up a few times. This chain joins TRBV7-2 and TRBJ2-1; 8 nucleotides line up with TRBD1. The CDR3 is 13 residues long. Germline V CDR1 and CDR2: SGHTA, FQGNSA. V lost 5 bases, J lost 6 bases, and 3 bases stayed unmatched. The CDR3 spells CASSLGTGNEQFF. CDR3 sequence (DNA): TGTGCCAGCAGCCTAGGGACAGGCAATGAGCAGTTCTTC.

J is TRBJ2-3 and V is TRBV4-2; the match to TRBD1 covers 9 bases. V was pared by 5 bases and J by 4 bases, with 13 bases of the junction left unmatched. Looked up from germline, CDR1 is LGHNA and CDR2 is YNFKEQ. The CDR3 totals 17 residues. CDR3 sequence reads: CASSSGQGFRAPDTQYF. CDR3 bases: TGTGCCAGCAGCTCGGGACAGGGTTTTCGAGCCCCAGATACGCAGTATTTT.

This clone has ten or more counts. The chain combines TRBV5-6 with TRBJ2-7; 7 bases agree with TRBD2. Per germline, CDR1 SGHDT and CDR2 YYEEEE. The CDR3 runs to 13 residues. The V gene end was trimmed by 2 bases and the J gene end by 6 bases; junction bases not matched to a gene: 5. The CDR3 protein is CASSFGRQSEQYF. DNA for the CDR3: TGTGCCAGCAGCTTCGGGAGGCAGAGCGAGCAGTACTTC. Together with reference TRBV5-6 and TRBJ2-7, the CDR3 gives the full variable domain: DAGVTQSPTHLIKTRGQQVTLRCSPKSGHDTVSWYQQALGQGPQFIFQYYEEEERQRGNFPDRFSGHQFPNYSSELNVNALLLGDSALYLCASSFGRQSEQYFGPGTRLTVT.

The rearrangement links TRBV19 to TRBJ1-1, with TRBD1 identical over 8 bases. J lost 0 bases, V lost 6 bases, and 3 bases had no gene match. CDR1 and CDR2 from the germline V gene are LNHDA and SQIVND (reference sequence). The CDR3 runs 14 residues. Here the CDR3 reads CASSQGQVNTEAFF. DNA for the CDR3: TGTGCCAGTAGCCAGGGACAGGTGAACACTGAAGCTTTCTTT.

The chain combines TRBV7-2 with TRBJ1-5; D uncertain. The CDR3 extends over 12 amino acids. The germline CDR1 and CDR2 sequences are SGHTA and FQGNSA. Trimming left V 4 bases short and J 5 bases short, with 6 bases between. The CDR3 here is CASSSPYQPQHF. The CDR3 coding sequence is TGTGCCAGCAGCTCACCCTATCAGCCCCAGCATTTT.

This clone was seen more than once but under ten times. CDR3 sequence reads: CASSLFWGPETYEQYF. CDR3 bases: TGTGCCAGCAGTTTATTCTGGGGTCCGGAGACTTACGAGCAGTACTTC. J is TRBJ2-7 and V is TRBV28; D is unclear. V lost 1 base and J lost 4, with 17 bases in between. Germline CDR1 reads MDHEN; CDR2 reads SYDVKM. This CDR3 is built from 16 residues.

The chain employs TRBV6-5 and TRBJ2-5; D not certain. V gave up 4 bases and J gave up 3 bases, with 18 bases separating them. This CDR3 region has 16 residues. Germline V gene lookup returns CDR1 MNHEY and CDR2 SVGAGI. Written as DNA, the CDR3 is TGTGCCAGCAGTTCTCCTCATGTTTTGGCGGAAGAGACCCAGTACTTC. Translating it yields CASSSPHVLAEETQYF.

The chain uses TRBV7-6 and TRBJ2-1; 10 bases fit TRBD2. The CDR3 extends over 15 amino acids. The germline gives CDR1 SGHVS, CDR2 FNYEAQ. Trimming took 2 bases from V and 9 from J; bases not matched to a gene: 7. CDR3 bases: TGTGCCAGCAGCTTATCTAGCGGGAGTTCAAGTGAGCAGTTCTTC. It encodes CASSLSSGSSSEQFF.

The chain recombines TRBV19 with TRBJ2-1; 7 bases map to TRBD2. The junction had 6 bases not matched to a gene; V was cut back by 7 bases and J by 3 bases. CDR1 LNHDA and CDR2 SQIVND come from the germline V gene (reference sequence). The CDR3 runs 14 residues. Written as DNA, the CDR3 is TGTGCCAGTATGGCTAGCGGAAACTACAATGAGCAGTTCTTC. Amino acids: CASMASGNYNEQFF.

V usage is TRBV28 and J usage is TRBJ1-2; weak D call: TRBD1 (5 bases). V gave up 3 bases and J gave up 0 bases, with 14 bases separating them. CDR1 is MDHEN, CDR2 SYDVKM, per germline. CDR3 length equals 16 residues. CDR3 sequence: CASSFGGTSSNYGYTF. The CDR3 bases are TGTGCCAGCAGTTTTGGGGGGACTTCTTCTAACTATGGCTACACCTTC.

V usage is TRBV11-2 and J usage is TRBJ1-1; perhaps TRBD1 as D (5 bases). This CDR3 has 13 amino acids. CDR1 SGHAT and CDR2 FQNNGV come from the germline V gene. Trimming shortened V by 8 bases and J by 7 bases, and 17 bases separated the two germline ends. The CDR3 DNA sequence: TGTGCCAGCGGTACACAGAGGGACGTTGAAGCTTTCTTT. It yields the protein CASGTQRDVEAFF.

This chain joins TRBV5-1 and TRBJ2-5, with D uncertain. CDR3 size: 13 residues. Germline CDR1 SGHRS, CDR2 YFSETQ. With 0 bases removed from V and 2 bases from J, the gap between germline ends came to 5 bases. Here the CDR3 DNA reads TGCGCCAGCAGCTTGGACAGTCAAGAGACCCAGTACTTC. Its translation is CASSLDSQETQYF.

The gene calls are TRBV14 and TRBJ2-5; D assignment may be TRBD1 or TRBD2 (5 bases each). Germline V gene sequence: CDR1 SGHDN, CDR2 FVKESK. Trimming shortened V by 4 bases and J by 6 bases, and 9 bases separated the two germline ends. The CDR3 covers 12 residues. The CDR3 region is CASSPQGQTQYF. The CDR3 DNA sequence: TGTGCCAGCAGCCCCCAGGGACAGACCCAGTACTTC. Looking up the rest from reference TRBV14 and TRBJ2-5 gives the full variable domain: EAGVTQFPSHSVIEKGQTVTLRCDPISGHDNLYWYRRVMGKEIKFLLHFVKESKQDESGMPNNRFLAERTGGTYSTLKVQPAELEDSGVYFCASSPQGQTQYFGPGTRLLVL.

V is TRBV27 and J is TRBJ2-5; the D is unclear. The V and J ends lost 6 bases and 0 bases respectively, with 14 bases between them. Germline V gene data show CDR1 as MNHEY and CDR2 as SMNVEV (reference sequence). CDR3 length equals 15 residues. The CDR3 sequence: CASSQARVYQETQYF. Here the CDR3 DNA reads TGTGCCAGCAGCCAAGCCAGAGTGTACCAAGAGACCCAGTACTTC.

This chain's CDR3 is CASSPTSGASYEQYF. The CDR3 DNA reads TGTGCCAGCAGCCCGACTAGCGGGGCCTCCTACGAGCAGTACTTC. V usage is TRBV7-8 and J usage is TRBJ2-7, with 11 bases that match TRBD2. With 5 bases clipped from V and 0 bases from J, the junction kept 3 bases outside the gene matches. Germline lookup yields CDR1 SGHVS and CDR2 FQNEAQ. This CDR3 is 15 amino acids long.